This T cell receptor (beta chain) was profiled in a study of blood T cell repertoires in COVID-19. Germline V gene sequence: CDR1 SEHNR, CDR2 FQNEAQ (reference sequence). Trimming shortened V by 5 bases and J by 7 bases, and 12 bases separated the two germline ends. This CDR3 is 14 amino acids long. This table comes from immunoSEQ multiplex PCR, and its TCRdb copy is limited to in-frame clones, with some not included. The sample shows over 200,000 clones, approximately 90% of them seen only once. The sample was peripheral blood. The chain recombines TRBV7-9 with TRBJ1-6; D is unclear. This clonotype originated in a man in his sixties with COVID-19, enrolled during active disease. The CDR3 spells CASSPTETNSPLHF. The CDR3 region has the DNA TGTGCCAGCAGCCCCACAGAGACCAATTCACCCCTCCACTTT.